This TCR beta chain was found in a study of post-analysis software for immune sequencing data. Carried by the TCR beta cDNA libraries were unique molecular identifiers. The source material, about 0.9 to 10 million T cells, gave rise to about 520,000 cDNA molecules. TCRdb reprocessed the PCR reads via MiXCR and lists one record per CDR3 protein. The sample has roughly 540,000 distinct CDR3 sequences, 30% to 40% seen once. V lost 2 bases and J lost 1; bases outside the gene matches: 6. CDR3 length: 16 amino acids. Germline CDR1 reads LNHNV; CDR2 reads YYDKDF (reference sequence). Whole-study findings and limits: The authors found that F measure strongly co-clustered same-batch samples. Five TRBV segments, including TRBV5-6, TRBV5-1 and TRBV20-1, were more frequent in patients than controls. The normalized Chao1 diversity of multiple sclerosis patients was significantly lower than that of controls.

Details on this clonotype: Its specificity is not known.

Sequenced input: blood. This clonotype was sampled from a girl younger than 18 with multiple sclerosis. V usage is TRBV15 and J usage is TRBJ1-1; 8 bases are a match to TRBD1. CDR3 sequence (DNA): TGTGCCACCAGCAGAAGAACCGGGACAGGGAACACTGAAGCTTTCTTT. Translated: CATSRRTGTGNTEAFF.